The 21 T cell receptor beta chains below come from one sample, sequenced in a study of beta chain features in type 1 diabetes (dated by TCRdb to between 2017 and 2018). The method behind the library was the immunoSEQ multiplex PCR assay. The entire amount of isolated RNA was reverse transcribed using the High Capacity cDNA Reverse Transcription Kit, so the sequenced TCRB transcripts were expressed ones. Entries here come from immuneACCESS through TCRdb and include only in-frame sequences with V and J called. Some clones fail to appear in such tables; in the studies checked, an unresolved V gene covers under half of the shortfall, and the cause of the remainder is unknown. The sample table lists 200,000 to 250,000 clones, about a tenth of them with a count of one. The ten top clones hold approximately 1.5% of the sample. The sample was central memory CD4+ T cells from blood. The receptor set was obtained from a man aged 18 to 29 in good health.

This clone was seen at least ten times. The junction departs from the called germline gene at one end, perhaps through a read error. This rearrangement joins TRBV29-1 to TRBJ2-7; 7 bases align to TRBD2. Germline CDR1 SQVTM, CDR2 ANQGSEA. The CDR3 consists of 11 residues. CDR3 loop: CSVGLAGRDLF. For the CDR3, the DNA is TGCAGCGTTGGGCTGGCAGGGAGGGATCTCTTC.

This clone has a count of ten or more. The V call is TRBV10-3, the J call TRBJ2-3; D remains unclear. Germline CDR1 ENHRY, CDR2 SYGVKD. The V gene lost 3 bases and the J gene lost 0 bases, with 10 bases spanning the gap. CDR3 length: 15 residues. The DNA of the CDR3 is TGTGCCATCAGTGAACAGTACACTAGCACAGATACGCAGTATTTT. This sequence encodes CAISEQYTSTDTQYF.

The genes are TRBV30 and TRBJ1-3; 8 bases match TRBD1. Germline trimming cut 5 bases from V and 2 bases from J; bases unmatched to any gene: 5. Germline CDR1 is GTSNPN and CDR2 is SVGIG (reference sequence). This CDR3 contains 14 residues. Here the CDR3 DNA reads TGTGCCTGGGCCGTGACAGGGGCTGGAAACACCATATATTTT. Translated: CAWAVTGAGNTIYF.

The CDR3 bases are TGTGCCAGCAGCCGCTCGCAGGGGGCTGCTGGGGCCAACGTCCTGACTTTC. This codes for CASSRSQGAAGANVLTF. The V call is TRBV7-6, the J call TRBJ2-6; 8 nucleotides match TRBD1. The CDR3 runs 17 residues. CDR1 is SGHVS, CDR2 FNYEAQ, per germline. The junction had 8 bases not matched to a gene; V was cut back by 5 bases and J by 2 bases.

CDR3 protein: CASRLHSYEQYF. CDR3 nucleotide sequence: TGTGCAAGTCGCTTACATAGCTACGAGCAGTACTTC. The chain uses TRBV12-2 and TRBJ2-7; the table assigns TRBD2, which was not confirmed against the DNA. TRBV12-2 represents a pseudogene. The CDR3 runs to 12 residues.

Only a few counts were recorded for this clone. The chain joins TRBV15 to TRBJ2-1; 9 nucleotides match TRBD2. Germline V CDR1 and CDR2: LNHNV, YYDKDF (reference sequence). Germline trimming cut 1 base from V and 4 bases from J; bases unmatched to any gene: 8. CDR3 length equals 17 residues. The chain's CDR3 is CATSRASPTSGYNEQFF. CDR3 DNA sequence: TGTGCCACCAGCAGAGCGAGTCCGACTAGCGGATACAATGAGCAGTTCTTC. Based on the CDR3 plus reference TRBV15 and TRBJ2-1, the full variable domain is DAMVIQNPRYQVTQFGKPVTLSCSQTLNHNVMYWYQQKSSQAPKLLFHYYDKDFNNEADTPDNFQSRRPNTSFCFLDIRSPGLGDTAMYLCATSRASPTSGYNEQFFGPGTRLTVL.

The rearrangement joins TRBV28 to TRBJ2-2, with a tentative D call TRBD1 (6 bases). Germline V gene sequence: CDR1 MDHEN, CDR2 SYDVKM. This CDR3 is built from 14 residues. The V gene lost 7 bases and the J gene lost 7 bases, with 16 bases spanning the gap. As DNA, the CDR3 is TGTGCCAGCACCCTTGGCCAGGGGTACGGGGAGCTGTTTTTT. Its translation: CASTLGQGYGELFF.

This clone was counted ten times or more. CDR3 loop: CASSLVEGGTQYF. The CDR3 DNA reads TGTGCCAGCAGCTTAGTAGAGGGAGGTACGCAGTATTTT. V is TRBV11-2 and J is TRBJ2-3, with D possibly TRBD2 on 6 matching bases. The CDR3 loop spans 13 amino acids. Trimming pared 1 base from V and 8 bases from J, leaving 10 bases between. Per the germline V gene, CDR1 is SGHAT and CDR2 is FQNNGV.

The J gene is TRBJ2-5, the V gene TRBV5-5, with D possibly matching TRBD1 (6 bases). Per germline, CDR1 SGHKS and CDR2 YYEKEE (reference sequence). The V end lost 0 bases, the J end lost 4 bases, and 16 bases lay between the germline ends. CDR3 length: 16 amino acids. The CDR3 reads CASSLAYDRMGETQYF. Here the CDR3 DNA reads TGTGCCAGCAGCTTGGCCTACGACAGGATGGGAGAGACCCAGTACTTC.

The gene calls are TRBV7-3 and TRBJ2-4; D perhaps matches TRBD1 (5 bases). The germline CDR1 and CDR2 sequences are SGHTA and FQGTGA. Deletions cut 2 bases from V and 4 bases from J, with 9 bases between. The CDR3 runs 14 residues. This CDR3 reads CASSLGHQKNIQYF. CDR3 DNA sequence: TGTGCCAGCAGCTTAGGACACCAAAAAAACATTCAGTACTTC.

V usage is TRBV5-1 and J usage is TRBJ2-7, with TRBD1 matching over 7 bases. V was pared by 4 bases and J by 3 bases, with 19 bases of the junction left unmatched. CDR1 SGHRS and CDR2 YFSETQ come from the germline V gene. CDR3 size: 18 residues. In DNA form, the CDR3 reads TGCGCCAGCAGCCCACCCGGCTACTTTGACAGGGCCCACTACGAGCAGTACTTC. Translated: CASSPPGYFDRAHYEQYF. The whole variable domain, remainder taken from reference TRBV5-1 and TRBJ2-7, is KAGVTQTPRYLIKTRGQQVTLSCSPISGHRSVSWYQQTPGQGLQFLFEYFSETQRNKGNFPGRFSGRQFSNSRSEMNVSTLELGDSALYLCASSPPGYFDRAHYEQYFGPGTRLTVT.

This clone came up many times. The rearrangement joins TRBV30 to TRBJ2-1; D perhaps matches TRBD1 (5 bases). This CDR3 spans 13 amino acids. From germline, CDR1 is GTSNPN and CDR2 SVGIG (reference sequence). Trimming cost V 2 bases and J 8 bases, with 13 bases left between them. The chain's CDR3 is CAWSPRRVHEQFF. The CDR3 bases are TGTGCCTGGAGTCCCCGCAGGGTACATGAGCAGTTCTTC.

In regard to this clone: Relative to the germline gene, one junction end is altered; a read error may explain this. This chain uses TRBV7-9 with TRBJ2-7; D might be TRBD1 (5 bases). From germline, CDR1 is SEHNR and CDR2 FQNEAQ (reference sequence). CDR3 length equals 13 residues. The CDR3 loop is CASSFTGSFEQYF. The CDR3 nucleotides read TGTGCCAGCAGCTTTACAGGATCCTTCGAGCAGTACTTC.

This clone was counted many times. CDR3 nucleotides: TGTGCCAGCAGCTTGGTAGGGACTAGCGCCTCCTACGAGCAGTACTTC. It encodes CASSLVGTSASYEQYF. V usage is TRBV5-4 and J usage is TRBJ2-7; 10 bases agree with TRBD2. Germline V gene lookup returns CDR1 SGHNT and CDR2 YYREEE (reference sequence). Unmatched junction bases numbered 3, after V lost 0 bases and J lost 0 bases. CDR3 length: 16 residues.

The chain links TRBV6-1 to TRBJ2-3; D may be TRBD2 (6 bases). Trimming shortened V by 4 bases and J by 4 bases, and 12 bases separated the two germline ends. The CDR3 runs 14 residues. CDR1 and CDR2 (germline): MNHNS, SASEGT. The CDR3 DNA is TGTGCCAGCAGTGGACTAGGTCGGGCAGATACGCAGTATTTT. Protein sequence: CASSGLGRADTQYF.

This clone was counted only a few times. The gene calls are TRBV7-2 and TRBJ2-1, with D possibly matching TRBD2 (5 bases). Trimming cost V 0 bases and J 7 bases, with 13 bases left between them. The V gene's germline CDR1 is SGHTA and CDR2 FQGNSA. This CDR3 contains 15 residues. DNA for the CDR3: TGTGCCAGCAGCTTAGCTGGTAGCGCGTGGAATGAGCAGTTCTTC. Protein: CASSLAGSAWNEQFF.

This clone was seen a few times. The chain carries TRBV28 and TRBJ2-6; D possibly uses TRBD1 or TRBD2 (6 bases each). CDR1 is MDHEN, CDR2 SYDVKM, per germline. The CDR3 spans 20 residues. V lost 3 bases and J lost 0, with 21 bases in between. In DNA, the CDR3 is TGTGCCAGCAGTTTCTCCGGGACTCCAGGGGCCACCTCTGGGGCCAACGTCCTGACTTTC. Its translation: CASSFSGTPGATSGANVLTF.

V usage is TRBV5-4 and J usage is TRBJ2-1; TRBD1 matches at 7 bases. V lost 3 bases to trimming and J lost 1 base; unmatched junction nucleotides: 4. This CDR3 region has 15 residues. Germline V gives CDR1 SGHNT, CDR2 YYREEE (reference sequence). The CDR3 reads CASSWGQLSYNEQFF. For the CDR3, the DNA is TGTGCCAGCAGCTGGGGACAGCTGTCCTACAATGAGCAGTTCTTC.

This clone was counted between two and nine times. The CDR3 DNA follows: TGTGCCAGCGGCGGGGGGAAGCAACGGGGCAACACTGAAGCTTTCTTT. The encoded protein is CASGGGKQRGNTEAFF. The chain couples TRBV7-9 to TRBJ1-1, with D possibly matching TRBD1 (5 bases). CDR1 SEHNR and CDR2 FQNEAQ come from the germline V gene (reference sequence). V gave up 8 bases and J gave up 2 bases, with 21 bases separating them. This CDR3 is built from 16 residues.

This clone has more than one count but fewer than ten. This chain connects TRBV5-1 to TRBJ2-3; D possibly corresponds to TRBD1 (6 bases). The CDR3 sequence is 15 residues long. Trimming took off 6 bases at V and 2 bases at J, with 16 bases between the two ends. Germline lookup yields CDR1 SGHRS and CDR2 YFSETQ. The CDR3 loop is CASTTTGPTTDTQYF. For the CDR3, the DNA is TGCGCCAGCACTACGACAGGACCAACCACAGATACGCAGTATTTT.

The V and J genes are TRBV10-2 and TRBJ2-7, with 8 positions matching TRBD2. CDR1 WSHSY and CDR2 SAAADI come from the germline V gene. This CDR3 is built from 14 residues. V shed 5 bases and J 0 bases; nucleotides not matched to a gene: 3. CDR3 bases: TGCGCCAGCAGTATAGCGGGAAGCTCCTACGAGCAGTACTTC. The encoded protein is CASSIAGSSYEQYF.